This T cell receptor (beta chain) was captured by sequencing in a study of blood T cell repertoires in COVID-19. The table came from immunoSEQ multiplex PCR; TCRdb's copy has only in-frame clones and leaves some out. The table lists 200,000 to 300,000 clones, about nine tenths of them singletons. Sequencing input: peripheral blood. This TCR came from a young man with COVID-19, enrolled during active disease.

The CDR3 loop is CASTRTGIAYEQYF. In nucleotides, the CDR3 is TGTGCCAGCACCCGGACAGGGATCGCCTACGAGCAGTACTTC. The chain couples TRBV6-5 to TRBJ2-7, with 8 bases aligning to TRBD1. V was clipped by 7 bases and J by 2 bases; unmatched bases: 7. The CDR3 contains 14 residues. Germline assignment: CDR1 MNHEY and CDR2 SVGAGI.